This T cell receptor (beta chain) was recovered during a study of blood T cell repertoires in COVID-19. As for the study in general: Acute-phase and convalescent COVID-19 samples originated in the United States, Italy and Spain.

The CDR3 spans 14 residues. Germline V lookup: CDR1 SGHRS, CDR2 YFSETQ. The ends were cut back, 1 base at V and 5 bases at J, with 12 bases in the middle. Per the study methods: Reference gene primer amplification gave nucleated cell count estimates. TCRdb keeps only in-frame clones here, not all; method: immunoSEQ multiplex PCR. V and J calls and clone size are given by that table; D and trimming were obtained from the DNA. The sample includes under 120,000 clones, under 80% of them seen just once. The sequence was obtained from a man between 65 and 79 years old with active or convalescent COVID-19. This chain links TRBV5-1 with TRBJ2-5; TRBD2 might be the D (6 bases). Sequenced sample: peripheral blood. The CDR3 reads CASSLTTSSETQYF. CDR3 sequence (DNA): TGCGCCAGCAGCTTGACGACTAGTTCGGAGACCCAGTACTTC.